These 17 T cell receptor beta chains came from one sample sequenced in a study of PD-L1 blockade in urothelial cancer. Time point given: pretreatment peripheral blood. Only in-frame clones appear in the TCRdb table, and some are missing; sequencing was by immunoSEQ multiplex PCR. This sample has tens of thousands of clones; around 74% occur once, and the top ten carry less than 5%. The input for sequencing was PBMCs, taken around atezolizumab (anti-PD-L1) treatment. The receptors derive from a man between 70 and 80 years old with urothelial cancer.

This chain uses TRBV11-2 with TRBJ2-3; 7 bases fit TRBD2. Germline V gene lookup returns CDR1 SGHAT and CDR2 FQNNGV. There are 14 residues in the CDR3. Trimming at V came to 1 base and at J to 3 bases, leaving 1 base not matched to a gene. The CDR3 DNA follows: TGTGCCAGCAGCTTAGGGGGGGGAACAGATACGCAGTATTTT. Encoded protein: CASSLGGGTDTQYF.

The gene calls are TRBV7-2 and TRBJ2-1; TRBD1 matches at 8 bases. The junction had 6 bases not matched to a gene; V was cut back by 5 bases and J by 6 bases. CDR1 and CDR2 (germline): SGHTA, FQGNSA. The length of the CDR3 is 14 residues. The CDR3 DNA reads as TGTGCCAGCAGCACACGACAGGGGACCAATGAGCAGTTCTTC. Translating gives CASSTRQGTNEQFF.

The CDR3 bases are TGCGCCAGCAGCCCGGAAACAGGGGGAGGCTATGGCTACACCTTC. Protein: CASSPETGGGYGYTF. The chain is built from TRBV5-1 and TRBJ1-2, with 8 bases fitting TRBD1. Germline V CDR1 and CDR2: SGHRS, YFSETQ. This CDR3 contains 15 residues. V was pared by 4 bases and J by 4 bases, with 9 bases of the junction left unmatched.

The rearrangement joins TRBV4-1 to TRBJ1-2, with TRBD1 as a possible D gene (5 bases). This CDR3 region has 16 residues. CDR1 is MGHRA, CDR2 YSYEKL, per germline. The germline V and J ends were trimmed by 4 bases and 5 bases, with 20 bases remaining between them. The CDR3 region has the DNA TGCGCCAGCAGCCTAGGTGGGGGGGAAAGTTCTTATGGCTACACCTTC. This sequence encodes CASSLGGGESSYGYTF.

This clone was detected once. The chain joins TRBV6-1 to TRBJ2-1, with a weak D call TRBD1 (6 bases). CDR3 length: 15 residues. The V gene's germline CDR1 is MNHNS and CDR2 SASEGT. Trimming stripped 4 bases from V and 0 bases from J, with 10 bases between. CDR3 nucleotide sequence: TGTGCCAGCAGTGTGCAGGGGAGCTCCTACAATGAGCAGTTCTTC. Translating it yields CASSVQGSSYNEQFF.

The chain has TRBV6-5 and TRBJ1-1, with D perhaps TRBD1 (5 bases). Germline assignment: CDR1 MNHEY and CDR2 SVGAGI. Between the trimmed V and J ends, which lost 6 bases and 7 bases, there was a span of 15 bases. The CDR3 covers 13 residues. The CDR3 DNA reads TGTGCCAGCAGCGAGGCGACCGGGGGTGAAGCTTTCTTT. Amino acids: CASSEATGGEAFF.

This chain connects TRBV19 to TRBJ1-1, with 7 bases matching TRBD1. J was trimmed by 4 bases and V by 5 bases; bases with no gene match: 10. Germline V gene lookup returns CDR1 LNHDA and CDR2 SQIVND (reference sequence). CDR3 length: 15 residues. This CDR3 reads CASSLTGMSGTEAFF. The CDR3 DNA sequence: TGTGCCAGTAGTCTGACAGGGATGAGTGGCACTGAAGCTTTCTTT. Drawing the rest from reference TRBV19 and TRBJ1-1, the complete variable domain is DGGITQSPKYLFRKEGQNVTLSCEQNLNHDAMYWYRQDPGQGLRLIYYSQIVNDFQKGDIAEGYSVSREKKESFPLTVTSAQKNPTAFYLCASSLTGMSGTEAFFGQGTRLTVV.

CDR3 DNA sequence: TGTGCCAGCAGTCTGAGCGGGAGCAGCTACGAGCAGTACTTC. The encoded protein is CASSLSGSSYEQYF. The genes are TRBV27 and TRBJ2-7, with 8 positions matching TRBD2. The V gene's germline CDR1 is MNHEY and CDR2 SMNVEV (reference sequence). This CDR3 has 14 amino acids. V shed 5 bases, J shed 3 bases, and the junction held 6 bases outside the gene matches.

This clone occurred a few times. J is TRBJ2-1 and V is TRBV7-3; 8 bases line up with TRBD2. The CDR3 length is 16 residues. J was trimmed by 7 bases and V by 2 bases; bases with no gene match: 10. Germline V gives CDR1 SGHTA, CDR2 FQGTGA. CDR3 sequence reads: CASSLGRGASSNEQFF. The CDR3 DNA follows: TGTGCCAGCAGCTTAGGGCGGGGGGCATCAAGTAATGAGCAGTTCTTC.

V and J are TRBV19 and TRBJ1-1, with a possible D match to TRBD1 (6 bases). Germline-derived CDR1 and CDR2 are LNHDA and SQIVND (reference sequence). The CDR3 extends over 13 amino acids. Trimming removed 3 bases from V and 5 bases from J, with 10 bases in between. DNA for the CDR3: TGTGCCAGTAGTATGAAGAGGGGGACTGAAGCTTTCTTT. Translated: CASSMKRGTEAFF.

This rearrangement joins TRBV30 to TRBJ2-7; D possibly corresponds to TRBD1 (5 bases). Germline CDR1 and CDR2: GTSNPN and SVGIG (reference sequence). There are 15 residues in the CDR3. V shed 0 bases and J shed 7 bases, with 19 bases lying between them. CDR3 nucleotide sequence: TGTGCCTGGAGTGTACGCGTGGGCAGGGTGTCTGAGCAGTACTTC. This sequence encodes CAWSVRVGRVSEQYF. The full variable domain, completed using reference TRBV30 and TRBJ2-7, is SQTIHQWPATLVQPVGSPLSLECTVEGTSNPNLYWYRQAAGRGLQLLFYSVGIGQISSEVPQNLSASRPQDRQFILSSKKLLLSDSGFYLCAWSVRVGRVSEQYFGPGTRLTVT.

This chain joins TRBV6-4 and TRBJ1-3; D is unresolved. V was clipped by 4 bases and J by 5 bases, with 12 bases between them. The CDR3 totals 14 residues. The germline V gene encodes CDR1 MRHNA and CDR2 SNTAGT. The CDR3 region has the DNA TGTGCCAGCAGTGGACTCATACACCGAAACACCATATATTTT. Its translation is CASSGLIHRNTIYF.

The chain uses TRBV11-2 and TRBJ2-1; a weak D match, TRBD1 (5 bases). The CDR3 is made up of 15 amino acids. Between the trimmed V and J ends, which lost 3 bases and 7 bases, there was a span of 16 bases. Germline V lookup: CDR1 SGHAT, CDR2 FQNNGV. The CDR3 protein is CASSFDRSLGNEQFF. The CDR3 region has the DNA TGTGCCAGCAGCTTCGACAGATCCTTAGGAAATGAGCAGTTCTTC.

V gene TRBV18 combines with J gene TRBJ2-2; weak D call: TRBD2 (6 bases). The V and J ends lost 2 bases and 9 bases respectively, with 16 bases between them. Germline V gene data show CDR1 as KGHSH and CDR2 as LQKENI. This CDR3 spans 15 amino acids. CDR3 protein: CASSPGTSSPRELFF. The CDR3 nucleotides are TGTGCCAGCTCACCAGGAACTAGCTCCCCTAGGGAGCTGTTTTTT. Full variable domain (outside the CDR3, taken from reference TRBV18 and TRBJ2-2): NAGVMQNPRHLVRRRGQEARLRCSPMKGHSHVYWYRQLPEEGLKFMVYLQKENIIDESGMPKERFSAEFPKEGPSILRIQQVVRGDSAAYFCASSPGTSSPRELFFGEGSRLTVL.

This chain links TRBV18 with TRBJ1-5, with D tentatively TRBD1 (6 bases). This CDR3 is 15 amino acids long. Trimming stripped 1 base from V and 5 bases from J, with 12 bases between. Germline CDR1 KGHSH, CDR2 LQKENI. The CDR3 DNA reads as TGTGCCAGCTCACCACGGGCAGGGGAAGATCAGCCCCAGCATTTT. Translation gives CASSPRAGEDQPQHF.

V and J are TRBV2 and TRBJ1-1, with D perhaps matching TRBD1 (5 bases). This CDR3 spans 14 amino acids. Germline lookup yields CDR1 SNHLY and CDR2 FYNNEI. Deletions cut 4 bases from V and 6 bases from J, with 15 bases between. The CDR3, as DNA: TGTGCCAGCAGTGTTCGCAGGGCCGTCGCTGAAGCTTTCTTT. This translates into CASSVRRAVAEAFF.

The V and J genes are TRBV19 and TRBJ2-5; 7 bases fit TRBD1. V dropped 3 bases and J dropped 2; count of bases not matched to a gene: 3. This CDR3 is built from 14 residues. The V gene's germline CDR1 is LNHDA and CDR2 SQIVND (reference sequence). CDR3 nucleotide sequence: TGTGCCAGTAGTATCGGGACAGCACAAGAGACCCAGTACTTC. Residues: CASSIGTAQETQYF. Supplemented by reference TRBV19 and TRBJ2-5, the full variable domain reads DGGITQSPKYLFRKEGQNVTLSCEQNLNHDAMYWYRQDPGQGLRLIYYSQIVNDFQKGDIAEGYSVSREKKESFPLTVTSAQKNPTAFYLCASSIGTAQETQYFGPGTRLLVL.